This T cell receptor (beta chain) was recovered during a study of T cell repertoires in cytomegalovirus infection. At the level of the study: CMV infection plus the matching HLA type was flagged by public TCR beta signatures. Whole-study findings and limits: The ex vivo response was dominated by HLA-C-restricted CMV-specific TCR beta clonotypes. Cumulated frequencies of public TCR beta families served to identify carriers of CMV plus the relevant HLA.

The trim removed 7 bases at V and 2 bases at J, leaving 10 bases unmatched. This CDR3 has 17 amino acids. Per germline, CDR1 MDHEN and CDR2 SYDVKM. A few counts support this clonotype. Its antigen is unidentified. TCRdb reprocessed the reads via MiXCR and lists one record per CDR3 protein. The sample shows 510,000 or so distinct CDR3 sequences, more than 20% of them seen only once. Sequencing used PBMCs. V gene TRBV28 combines with J gene TRBJ2-6; 8 nucleotides match TRBD1. This receptor was taken from a human donor in good health (CMV status not recorded). Some clones in this sample may be carry-over from other donors' samples. The DNA for the CDR3 is TGTGCCAGCATCCCTGGACAGGGAAATCCTGGGGCCAACGTCCTGACTTTC. Residues: CASIPGQGNPGANVLTF.